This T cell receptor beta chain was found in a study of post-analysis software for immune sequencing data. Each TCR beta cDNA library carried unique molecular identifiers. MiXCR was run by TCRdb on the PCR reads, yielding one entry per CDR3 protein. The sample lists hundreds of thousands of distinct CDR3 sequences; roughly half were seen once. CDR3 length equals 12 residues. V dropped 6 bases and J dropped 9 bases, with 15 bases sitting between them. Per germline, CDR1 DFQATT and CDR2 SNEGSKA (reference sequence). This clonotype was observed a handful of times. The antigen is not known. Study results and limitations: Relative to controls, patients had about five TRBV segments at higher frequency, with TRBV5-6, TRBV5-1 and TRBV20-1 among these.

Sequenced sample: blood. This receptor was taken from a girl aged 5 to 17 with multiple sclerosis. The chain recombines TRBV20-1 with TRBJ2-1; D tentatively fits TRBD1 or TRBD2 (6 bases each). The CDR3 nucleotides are TGCAGTGCGAGGGGGGTACGGGTTGAGCAGTTCTTC. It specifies CSARGVRVEQFF.